Shown below are 26 T cell receptor beta chains from a single sample sequenced in a study of blood T cell repertoires in COVID-19. Generated by immunoSEQ multiplex PCR, the TCRdb table keeps only in-frame clones and is missing some. Here the sample spans about 250,000 clones, roughly 90% being singletons. The sample taken for sequencing was PBMCs or T cells enriched from blood (not recorded which). These receptors came from a woman aged 25 to 39 with acute COVID-19.

This clone was detected once. The chain carries TRBV4-2 and TRBJ1-4, with D unresolved. Trimming left V 0 bases short and J 8 bases short, with 10 bases between. The CDR3 spans 14 residues. CDR1 is LGHNA, CDR2 YNFKEQ, per germline. This CDR3 is CASSQERKKEKLFF. In DNA form, the CDR3 reads TGTGCCAGCAGCCAAGAGAGGAAGAAGGAAAAACTGTTTTTT.

The genes are TRBV9 and TRBJ2-7; the match to TRBD2 covers 8 bases. Unmatched junction bases numbered 6, after V lost 3 bases and J lost 4 bases. The CDR3 length is 14 residues. Germline V gene lookup returns CDR1 SGDLS and CDR2 YYNGEE. CDR3 bases: TGTGCCAGCAGCGCTACCGGGGGGGAATACGAGCAGTACTTC. It translates to CASSATGGEYEQYF.

A remark on this clone: At the DNA level, this CDR3 is encoded by other sequences in the same sample as well. V usage is TRBV2 and J usage is TRBJ1-3; 7 nucleotides line up with TRBD1. The germline V gene encodes CDR1 SNHLY and CDR2 FYNNEI. The CDR3 length is 14 residues. The trim removed 6 bases at V and 1 base at J, leaving 3 bases unmatched. The CDR3 region is CASSGTASGNTIYF. DNA of the CDR3: TGTGCCAGCAGCGGGACAGCTTCTGGAAACACCATATATTTT.

The chain couples TRBV9 to TRBJ2-7; 7 nucleotides align to TRBD1. J gave up 3 bases and V 1 base, and 4 bases lay outside the gene matches. Per germline, CDR1 SGDLS and CDR2 YYNGEE. The CDR3 is 14 amino acids. CDR3 sequence reads: CASSVYRDSYEQYF. For the CDR3, the DNA is TGTGCCAGCAGCGTATATCGGGACAGCTACGAGCAGTACTTC.

The rearrangement joins TRBV6-5 to TRBJ1-1, with D unclear. This CDR3 comprises 12 residues. V lost 8 bases and J 7 bases, leaving 14 bases between the germline ends. Germline CDR1 MNHEY, CDR2 SVGAGI. This chain's CDR3 is CASVRVGVEAFF. For the CDR3, the DNA is TGTGCCAGCGTGAGGGTCGGGGTTGAAGCTTTCTTT.

The CDR3 region is CASSLPGGAAAAFF. CDR3 DNA sequence: TGTGCCAGCAGCCTACCGGGGGGGGCGGCGGCCGCTTTCTTT. This chain joins TRBV5-6 and TRBJ1-1; possibly TRBD1 for D (6 bases). V gave up 4 bases and J gave up 11 bases, with 21 bases separating them. The CDR3 totals 14 residues. Germline V lookup: CDR1 SGHDT, CDR2 YYEEEE.

The table lists this clone with a few counts. The J gene is TRBJ2-1, the V gene TRBV7-9, with D perhaps TRBD1 (5 bases). CDR1 and CDR2 (germline): SEHNR, FQNEAQ (reference sequence). This CDR3 comprises 16 residues. V was trimmed by 2 bases and J by 4 bases, leaving 15 bases between them. CDR3 residues: CASSLPAGRTYNEQFF. In DNA, the CDR3 is TGTGCCAGCAGCTTACCCGCAGGGCGAACTTACAATGAGCAGTTCTTC.

The chain employs TRBV3-1 (or the pseudogene TRBV3-2) and TRBJ2-7; D remains unclear. V lost 4 bases and J 0 bases, leaving 7 bases between the germline ends. The CDR3 extends over 13 amino acids. Germline V gives CDR1 LGHDT, CDR2 YNNKEL (reference sequence). CDR3 DNA: TGTGCCAGCAGCCCTACAGTCTCCTACGAGCAGTACTTC. Protein sequence: CASSPTVSYEQYF.

This clone has only one observation. The chain combines TRBV6-5 with TRBJ2-7; the D gene is possibly TRBD1 (6 bases). This CDR3 comprises 16 residues. The germline V gene encodes CDR1 MNHEY and CDR2 SVGAGI. With 2 bases removed from V and 1 base from J, the gap between germline ends came to 15 bases. CDR3 protein: CASSYDPGVGSYEQYF. For the CDR3, the DNA is TGTGCCAGCAGTTACGACCCAGGGGTAGGTTCCTACGAGCAGTACTTC.

CDR3 nucleotide sequence: TGTGCCAGCAGCTCGACTAGCGACCTAGGCGAGCAGTACTTC. Translation: CASSSTSDLGEQYF. V gene TRBV5-8 combines with J gene TRBJ2-7, with 8 bases fitting TRBD2. J lost 6 bases, V lost 3 bases, and 8 bases had no gene match. Germline V gene data show CDR1 as SGHTS and CDR2 as YDEGEE. This CDR3 comprises 14 residues. The full variable domain, rest sourced from reference TRBV5-8 and TRBJ2-7, is EAGVTQSPTHLIKTRGQQATLRCSPISGHTSVYWYQQALGLGLQFLLWYDEGEERNRGNFPPRFSGRQFPNYSSELNVNALELEDSALYLCASSSTSDLGEQYFGPGTRLTVT.

This chain connects TRBV28 to TRBJ1-1; D gene uncertain. The germline V gene has CDR1 MDHEN and CDR2 SYDVKM. The CDR3 contains 16 residues. Deletions cut 3 bases from V and 0 bases from J, with 14 bases between. The CDR3 DNA follows: TGTGCCAGCAGTTTTAGTTCAGGCAGACTGAACACTGAAGCTTTCTTT. As protein: CASSFSSGRLNTEAFF.

The CDR3 is CASSFVGGQFF. The DNA for the CDR3 is TGTGCCAGCAGTTTTGTGGGGGGGCAGTTCTTC. The chain links TRBV12-3 or TRBV12-4 to TRBJ2-1, with D possibly TRBD2 on 6 matching bases. Trimming shortened V by 3 bases and J by 12 bases, and 9 bases separated the two germline ends. CDR3 length: 11 residues.

This clone was found once. The chain uses TRBV28 and TRBJ1-3, with TRBD1 matching 7 bases. The trim removed 0 bases at V and 0 bases at J, leaving 17 bases unmatched. CDR1 and CDR2 (germline): MDHEN, SYDVKM. This CDR3 contains 21 residues. CDR3 region: CASSLWVSGQATGGSGNTIYF. The CDR3 nucleotides are TGTGCCAGCAGTTTATGGGTTTCTGGACAGGCGACCGGGGGCTCTGGAAACACCATATATTTT.

The CDR3 DNA is TGTGCCAGCAGCCAATCCGGGACTAGCGGGAGGGTAACAGATACGCAGTATTTT. This sequence encodes CASSQSGTSGRVTDTQYF. This chain links TRBV5-4 with TRBJ2-3; 16 nucleotides match TRBD2. The CDR3 contains 18 residues. J gave up 3 bases and V 4 bases, and 8 bases lay outside the gene matches. The germline V gene encodes CDR1 SGHNT and CDR2 YYREEE (reference sequence).

This rearrangement joins TRBV6-1 to TRBJ2-2; a weak D match, TRBD2 (6 bases). The CDR3 runs 15 residues. Germline values: CDR1 MNHNS, CDR2 SASEGT. Trimming left V 3 bases short and J 5 bases short, with 13 bases between. CDR3 sequence reads: CASSDSGRETGELFF. The CDR3 bases are TGTGCCAGCAGTGATTCCGGGAGAGAAACCGGGGAGCTGTTTTTT.

V usage is TRBV29-1 and J usage is TRBJ1-1; a possible D gene is TRBD1 (5 bases). The V gene's germline CDR1 is SQVTM and CDR2 ANQGSEA. This CDR3 contains 14 residues. The ends were cut back, 6 bases at V and 7 bases at J, with 21 bases in the middle. CDR3 DNA: TGCAGCGTCGTCCCCAGGGCCTCAGAAAGTGAAGCTTTCTTT. Its translation is CSVVPRASESEAFF.

The genes are TRBV5-5 and TRBJ2-7, with 11 bases identical to TRBD2. This CDR3 is built from 14 residues. The trim removed 4 bases at V and 7 bases at J, leaving 7 bases unmatched. The germline V gene encodes CDR1 SGHKS and CDR2 YYEKEE (reference sequence). Written as DNA, the CDR3 is TGTGCCAGCAGCCAGACTAGCGGGGTAAGAGAGCAGTACTTC. Translated, it gives CASSQTSGVREQYF.

The chain employs TRBV12-3 or TRBV12-4 and TRBJ1-1; maybe TRBD1 (5 bases). With 6 bases removed from V and 5 bases from J, the gap between germline ends came to 13 bases. The CDR3 is 13 residues long. CDR3 sequence: CASREAGVTEAFF. The CDR3 DNA sequence: TGTGCCAGCAGGGAGGCGGGGGTTACTGAAGCTTTCTTT.

In nucleotides, the CDR3 is TGTGCCAGCTCCCTGACCGGGACTAGCGGGGAACTGAACACCGGGGAGCTGTTTTTT. Translated, it gives CASSLTGTSGELNTGELFF. The rearrangement links TRBV18 to TRBJ2-2; 13 positions match TRBD2. Unmatched junction bases numbered 11, after V lost 6 bases and J lost 1 base. The germline V gene has CDR1 KGHSH and CDR2 LQKENI. The CDR3 totals 19 residues.

V is TRBV19 and J is TRBJ1-1, with D possibly matching TRBD1 (6 bases). The V end lost 7 bases, the J end lost 0 bases, and 12 bases lay between the germline ends. The CDR3 extends over 14 amino acids. The germline V gene encodes CDR1 LNHDA and CDR2 SQIVND (reference sequence). The DNA for the CDR3 is TGTGCCAGTACCACAGGGCCCATGAACACTGAAGCTTTCTTT. This sequence encodes CASTTGPMNTEAFF.

This chain uses TRBV7-9 with TRBJ2-7, with a weak D call TRBD1 (5 bases). Germline V gene data show CDR1 as SEHNR and CDR2 as FQNEAQ (reference sequence). Trimming left V 4 bases short and J 1 base short, with 20 bases between. This CDR3 is 17 amino acids long. CDR3 in amino acids: CASSSPPLTAKSYEQYF. The CDR3 DNA reads TGTGCCAGCAGCTCACCCCCGTTGACAGCCAAATCCTACGAGCAGTACTTC.

The rearrangement uses TRBV19 and TRBJ1-2; D unclear. Germline V gives CDR1 LNHDA, CDR2 SQIVND (reference sequence). CDR3 length: 11 amino acids. The V end was cut by 10 bases, the J end by 4 bases, with 10 bases between. This chain's CDR3 is CAIRGGYGYTF. The DNA of the CDR3 is TGTGCCATCCGAGGAGGCTATGGCTACACCTTC.

The J gene is TRBJ1-3, the V gene TRBV18, with 7 positions matching TRBD1. The CDR3 is 16 residues long. Trimming took 1 base from V and 0 from J; bases not matched to a gene: 3. CDR1 and CDR2 (germline): KGHSH, LQKENI. This chain's CDR3 is CASSPLNRGSGNTIYF. CDR3 DNA sequence: TGTGCCAGCTCACCACTGAACAGGGGCTCTGGAAACACCATATATTTT.

The table lists this clone with a few counts. This chain's CDR3 is CASSSPPGVMNKNIQYF. The CDR3 coding sequence is TGTGCCAGCAGTTCCCCCCCCGGGGTGATGAACAAAAACATTCAGTACTTC. V usage is TRBV28 and J usage is TRBJ2-4; weak D call: TRBD2 (5 bases). Germline CDR1 MDHEN, CDR2 SYDVKM. This CDR3 has 17 amino acids. The germline V and J ends were trimmed by 4 bases and 3 bases, with 19 bases remaining between them.

The chain carries TRBV19 and TRBJ2-7, with a weak D call TRBD1 (5 bases). In germline, CDR1 is LNHDA, CDR2 SQIVND (reference sequence). This CDR3 region has 15 residues. V lost 3 bases to trimming and J lost 3 bases, with 15 bases between them. CDR3 sequence reads: CASSMFRAGNYEQYF. CDR3 nucleotide sequence: TGTGCCAGTAGTATGTTTCGGGCAGGGAACTACGAGCAGTACTTC.

J is TRBJ1-1 and V is TRBV7-2; 12 bases fit TRBD1. V trimming: 5 bases; J trimming: 6 bases; junction bases outside the gene matches: 7. Germline assignment: CDR1 SGHTA and CDR2 FQGNSA. This CDR3 comprises 15 residues. CDR3 loop: CASSQKGTGGSEAFF. The CDR3, as DNA: TGTGCCAGCAGCCAGAAAGGGACAGGGGGCTCTGAAGCTTTCTTT.